The 3 T cell receptor beta chains below come from one sample, sequenced in a study of a mutant IDH1 vaccine in newly diagnosed glioma. The table came from immunoSEQ multiplex PCR; TCRdb's copy has only in-frame clones and leaves some out. The repertoire holds under 150,000 clones, with just under 80% as singletons. The antigens these receptors bind are not known. Noted time point: week 11, during vaccination. Vaccinated patients received 300 ug of mutant IDH1 20-mer peptide per dose, with topical imiquimod. Specimen: PBMCs, collected from a glioma patient whose treatment included an IDH1 peptide vaccine. The source is a man aged 35-49 years with glioma.

The rearrangement uses TRBV7-8 and TRBJ1-2; D unclear. The V gene's germline CDR1 is SGHVS and CDR2 FQNEAQ. The CDR3 is 14 residues long. Trimming shortened V by 2 bases and J by 0 bases, and 7 bases separated the two germline ends. In DNA, the CDR3 is TGTGCCAGCAGCTTATCGGGGTCTAACTATGGCTACACCTTC. This codes for CASSLSGSNYGYTF. The variable domain in full, with the rest retrieved from reference TRBV7-8 and TRBJ1-2, is GAGVSQSPRYKVAKRGQDVALRCDPISGHVSLFWYQQALGQGPEFLTYFQNEAQLDKSGLPSDRFFAERPEGSVSTLKIQRTQQEDSAVYLCASSLSGSNYGYTFGSGTRLTVV.

This clone was counted between two and nine times. This chain links TRBV7-2 with TRBJ2-1; no firm D call. The V end lost 7 bases, the J end lost 5 bases, and 12 bases lay between the germline ends. Germline V lookup: CDR1 SGHTA, CDR2 FQGNSA. This CDR3 is built from 13 residues. The CDR3 protein is CASNMGWNNEQFF. CDR3 nucleotides: TGTGCCAGCAATATGGGCTGGAACAATGAGCAGTTCTTC.

This chain joins TRBV7-8 and TRBJ2-2; D possibly corresponds to TRBD1 (6 bases). Germline-derived CDR1 and CDR2 are SGHVS and FQNEAQ. The CDR3 spans 15 residues. The ends were cut back, 6 bases at V and 2 bases at J, with 13 bases in the middle. The CDR3 spells CASSKQGGNTGELFF. The CDR3 DNA reads TGTGCCAGCAGTAAACAGGGTGGAAACACCGGGGAGCTGTTTTTT.